Listed here are 10 T cell receptor beta chains from one sample, sequenced in a study of blood T cell repertoires in COVID-19. The protocol was immunoSEQ multiplex PCR, while the TCRdb copy is restricted to in-frame clones and leaves out a portion. The sample carries over 150,000 clones, nearly 80% recorded once. Sequencing was done on a sample of peripheral blood. The origin of the receptors is a man older than 75 with acute or convalescent COVID-19.

The chain carries TRBV5-1 and TRBJ2-3, with 8 nucleotides matching TRBD2. This CDR3 is built from 15 residues. CDR1 and CDR2 from the germline V gene are SGHRS and YFSETQ. J lost 4 bases, V lost 4 bases, and 8 bases had no gene match. For the CDR3, the DNA is TGCGCCAGCAGCACCGTAGCGGGGCGTTCAGATACGCAGTATTTT. Its protein product is CASSTVAGRSDTQYF.

This chain connects TRBV3-1 (or the pseudogene TRBV3-2) to TRBJ2-1, with 8 bases lining up with TRBD2. The CDR3 contains 17 residues. Germline CDR1 LGHDT, CDR2 YNNKEL (reference sequence). V gave up 4 bases and J gave up 0 bases; unmatched junction bases: 8. The CDR3 nucleotides read TGTGCCAGCAGCCCGGGACTAGATTGGAGCTCCTACAATGAGCAGTTCTTC. Its translation: CASSPGLDWSSYNEQFF.

This clone showed up just once. V usage is TRBV19 and J usage is TRBJ2-5, with 7 bases lining up with TRBD1. Germline CDR1 LNHDA, CDR2 SQIVND (reference sequence). V was pared by 4 bases and J by 4 bases, with 12 bases of the junction left unmatched. The CDR3 covers 16 residues. The CDR3 here is CASSRFRTGAGETQYF. The DNA of the CDR3 is TGTGCCAGTAGTAGATTCCGAACAGGGGCGGGAGAGACCCAGTACTTC.

Remarks on this clone: At one end, the junction sequence differs from germline, possibly due to a read error. CDR3 loop: CASRLGDSPAFF. The CDR3 DNA reads TGTGCCAGCAGGTTAGGGGACTCCCCAGCTTTCTTT. The rearrangement uses TRBV12-3 or TRBV12-4 and TRBJ1-1, with D possibly TRBD1 on 5 matching bases. The CDR3 has 12 residues.

The V gene is TRBV6-2 or TRBV6-3, the J gene TRBJ2-7; 9 nucleotides agree with TRBD2. CDR3 length: 13 amino acids. Germline CDR1 and CDR2: MNHEY and SVGEGT. V dropped 4 bases and J dropped 7; count of bases not matched to a gene: 5. The CDR3: CASSLSTSGEQYF. The CDR3 DNA reads as TGTGCCAGCAGTTTATCGACTAGCGGTGAGCAGTACTTC.

This chain uses TRBV5-4 with TRBJ1-2; 9 nucleotides line up with TRBD1. V lost 4 bases, J lost 1 base, and 5 bases stayed unmatched. This CDR3 is 15 amino acids long. Germline V gives CDR1 SGHNT, CDR2 YYREEE (reference sequence). For the CDR3, the DNA is TGTGCCAGCAGCCCCGGGACAGGGAGTAACTATGGCTACACCTTC. This translates into CASSPGTGSNYGYTF.

This chain uses TRBV5-1 with TRBJ2-3, with 13 bases identical to TRBD2. Germline V gene sequence: CDR1 SGHRS, CDR2 YFSETQ. The junction had 5 bases not matched to a gene; V was cut back by 1 base and J by 3 bases. The CDR3 totals 17 residues. CDR3 sequence: CASSLRLAGGRTDTQYF. CDR3 nucleotide sequence: TGCGCCAGCAGCTTGCGACTAGCGGGGGGCCGAACAGATACGCAGTATTTT.

The chain is built from TRBV7-2 and TRBJ2-3; a possible D gene is TRBD1 (6 bases). Per the germline V gene, CDR1 is SGHTA and CDR2 is FQGNSA. Trimming shortened V by 0 bases and J by 2 bases, and 9 bases separated the two germline ends. CDR3 length: 15 residues. CDR3 in amino acids: CASSLAQGSTDTQYF. CDR3 DNA: TGTGCCAGCAGCTTAGCGCAGGGGTCCACAGATACGCAGTATTTT.

The rearrangement uses TRBV9 and TRBJ2-1, with unresolved D. V shed 0 bases and J shed 7 bases, with 14 bases lying between them. CDR1 SGDLS and CDR2 YYNGEE come from the germline V gene. The CDR3 totals 15 residues. CDR3 bases: TGTGCCAGCAGCGTAGCAAGCGAGAGCGTGAATGAGCAGTTCTTC. Protein product: CASSVASESVNEQFF.

This chain links TRBV6-1 with TRBJ2-1; TRBD1 is a possible D gene (6 bases). The germline V gene has CDR1 MNHNS and CDR2 SASEGT. The CDR3 has 17 amino acids. With 2 bases removed from V and 1 base from J, the gap between germline ends came to 15 bases. DNA of the CDR3: TGTGCCAGCAGTGAATTTTGGACAGCTTTATCCTACAATGAGCAGTTCTTC. Its protein is CASSEFWTALSYNEQFF.